A single sample is the source of the 10 T cell receptor beta chains below, sequenced in a study of glioma-infiltrating T cells (dated by TCRdb to 2016 to 2017). The sequencer was an Illumina MiSeq. TCR alpha and beta CDR3 regions were amplified with the iRepertoire nested amplicon-rescue multiplex PCR (arm-PCR) platform from RNA. Clones were called with MiXCR by TCRdb after fastp trimmed the public reads at Q25, and only in-frame beta chains were retained. For every CDR3 protein sequence, its rows merge into one entry that carries the most common genes and DNA. The sample table shows 85,000 to 110,000 distinct CDR3 sequences, and around 28% are seen once. The top ten hold approximately 43% of the sample. Sequences were obtained from glioma tissue, nonneoplastic brain tissue, or PBMCs (not recorded which). These receptors all come from a human donor with low-grade glioma or glioblastoma, undergoing nonglioma brain surgery, or in good health (not recorded which).

The V and J genes are TRBV3-1 and TRBJ2-3; D is unclear. The CDR3 length is 16 residues. Germline V lookup: CDR1 LGHDT, CDR2 YNNKEL (reference sequence). Trimming removed 1 base at V and 2 bases at J, with 13 bases between. The CDR3 nucleotides are TGTGCCAGCAGCCAAGGGTTGGTGGGGTTCACAGATACGCAGTATTTT. It codes for CASSQGLVGFTDTQYF.

The J gene is TRBJ2-3, the V gene TRBV2, with D unresolved. In germline, CDR1 is SNHLY, CDR2 FYNNEI. The CDR3 runs 15 residues. V was trimmed by 6 bases and J by 2 bases, leaving 15 bases between them. DNA of the CDR3: TGTGCCAGCAGGAGGACCGACTCCGTCACAGATACGCAGTATTTT. Translated: CASRRTDSVTDTQYF.

This clonotype was recorded at least ten times. This sequence joins TRBV7-2 and TRBJ2-3, with 7 bases that match TRBD1. Unmatched junction bases numbered 11, after V lost 3 bases and J lost 8 bases. This CDR3 is 15 amino acids long. Germline CDR1 is SGHTA and CDR2 is FQGNSA. Written as DNA, the CDR3 is TGTGCCAGCAGCTTTAGCGAAGGTTGGGACAGTACGCAGTATTTT. Its protein product is CASSFSEGWDSTQYF. Full variable domain (missing parts from reference TRBV7-2 and TRBJ2-3): GAGVSQSPSNKVTEKGKDVELRCDPISGHTALYWYRQSLGQGLEFLIYFQGNSAPDKSGLPSDRFSAERTGGSVSTLTIQRTQQEDSAVYLCASSFSEGWDSTQYFGPGTRLTVL.

V gene TRBV3-1 combines with J gene TRBJ1-5; D is possibly TRBD1 (6 bases). Trimming stripped 5 bases from V and 5 bases from J, with 13 bases between. In germline, CDR1 is LGHDT, CDR2 YNNKEL (reference sequence). There are 14 residues in the CDR3. The CDR3 DNA reads as TGTGCCAGCAGCGTTCAGGGGACCGATCAGCCCCAGCATTTT. Translating it yields CASSVQGTDQPQHF.

The chain employs TRBV29-1 and TRBJ1-1; unclear D gene. The CDR3 consists of 13 residues. Germline values: CDR1 SQVTM, CDR2 ANQGSEA. The germline V and J ends were trimmed by 7 bases and 0 bases, with 12 bases remaining between them. The CDR3 region has the DNA TGCAGCGCCCAGGTGTCTCTGAACACTGAAGCTTTCTTT. Translating it yields CSAQVSLNTEAFF.

This clonotype was counted at least ten times. The gene calls are TRBV7-2 and TRBJ1-1; tentatively, D is TRBD1 (5 bases). This CDR3 comprises 13 residues. V dropped 0 bases and J dropped 8 bases, with 10 bases sitting between them. Germline CDR1 reads SGHTA; CDR2 reads FQGNSA. Here the CDR3 reads CASSLAGAREAFF. In DNA form, the CDR3 reads TGTGCCAGCAGCTTAGCAGGGGCGCGAGAAGCTTTCTTT.

This clonotype was detected a few times. This sequence joins TRBV29-1 and TRBJ2-5; tentative D call: TRBD1 (6 bases). The length of the CDR3 is 13 residues. V lost 8 bases to trimming and J lost 3 bases, with 16 bases between them. CDR1 is SQVTM and CDR2 is ANQGSEA in the germline V gene. The CDR3 DNA follows: TGCAGCTATCACCTGACAGGCAAAGAGACCCAGTACTTC. Protein sequence: CSYHLTGKETQYF.

The genes are TRBV5-1 and TRBJ2-4, with a weak D call TRBD1 (5 bases). This CDR3 has 14 amino acids. V gave up 4 bases and J gave up 7 bases, with 15 bases separating them. The germline V gene encodes CDR1 SGHRS and CDR2 YFSETQ. CDR3 bases: TGCGCCAGCAGCAGCGCAGGGCTCCAGAACATTCAGTACTTC. The encoded protein is CASSSAGLQNIQYF.

This clonotype showed up just a few times. The V gene is TRBV18, the J gene TRBJ2-1; 10 bases fit TRBD2. The V segment lost 7 bases and the J segment 7 bases; nucleotides outside the gene matches: 4. CDR1 and CDR2 (germline): KGHSH, LQKENI. This CDR3 has 13 amino acids. The CDR3 protein is CASFGLAENEQFF. Written as DNA, the CDR3 is TGTGCCAGCTTCGGACTAGCGGAGAATGAGCAGTTCTTC.

This clonotype has ten or more counts. The CDR3 coding sequence is TGTGCCAGCAGCCAGCCCGAACGGACAGGGAAGGAGCAGTACTTC. The encoded protein is CASSQPERTGKEQYF. The chain uses TRBV14 and TRBJ2-7, with 8 bases matching TRBD1. The CDR3 covers 15 residues. Germline V gene sequence: CDR1 SGHDN, CDR2 FVKESK. With 3 bases clipped from V and 7 bases from J, the junction kept 11 bases outside the gene matches.